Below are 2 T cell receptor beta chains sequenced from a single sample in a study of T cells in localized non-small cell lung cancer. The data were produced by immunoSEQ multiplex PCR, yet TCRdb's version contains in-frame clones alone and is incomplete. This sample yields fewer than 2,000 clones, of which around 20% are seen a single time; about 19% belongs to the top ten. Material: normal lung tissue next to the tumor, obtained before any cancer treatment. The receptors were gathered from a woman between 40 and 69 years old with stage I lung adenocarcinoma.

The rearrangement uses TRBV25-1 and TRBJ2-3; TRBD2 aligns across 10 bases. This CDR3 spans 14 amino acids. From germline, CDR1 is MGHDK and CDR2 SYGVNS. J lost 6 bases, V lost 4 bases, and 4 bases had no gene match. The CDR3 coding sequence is TGTGCCAGCAGTGCTAGCGGGGGTAGCGATACGCAGTATTTT. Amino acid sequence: CASSASGGSDTQYF.

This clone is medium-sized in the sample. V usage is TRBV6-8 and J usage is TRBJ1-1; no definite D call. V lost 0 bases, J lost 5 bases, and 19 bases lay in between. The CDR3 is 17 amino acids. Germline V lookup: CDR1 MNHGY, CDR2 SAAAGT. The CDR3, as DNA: TGTGCCAGCAGTTACTCCCCTTTAGGGCTAAGAGAAACTGAAGCTTTCTTT. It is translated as CASSYSPLGLRETEAFF.